A single sample gave rise to the 31 T cell receptor beta chains below, sequenced in a study of OX40 agonist ivuxolimab in advanced cancers. TCRdb keeps only in-frame clones here, not all; method: immunoSEQ multiplex PCR. The sample consists of about 25,000 clones, around 82% of them appearing once. The sample here was CD4+ or CD8+ T cells sorted from blood, taken in a trial of the OX40 agonist ivuxolimab. All receptors come from an adult with an advanced solid tumor such as melanoma, head and neck, liver or kidney cancer.

The V and J genes are TRBV6-5 and TRBJ1-4, with a weak D call TRBD1 (5 bases). V lost 6 bases and J lost 1, with 12 bases in between. The CDR3 is 15 amino acids. Germline values: CDR1 MNHEY, CDR2 SVGAGI. DNA for the CDR3: TGTGCCAGCAGCCAGGACAAGGGAACTAATGAAAAACTGTTTTTT. As protein: CASSQDKGTNEKLFF.

This clone turned up a few times. The chain links TRBV19 to TRBJ2-1, with 7 bases identical to TRBD2. V shed 3 bases and J 9 bases; nucleotides not matched to a gene: 5. The CDR3 consists of 13 residues. Germline V gene sequence: CDR1 LNHDA, CDR2 SQIVND (reference sequence). In nucleotides, the CDR3 is TGTGCCAGTAGTATTCAGCGGGAATCTGAGCAGTTCTTC. Protein: CASSIQRESEQFF. The full variable domain, its missing parts supplied by reference TRBV19 and TRBJ2-1, is DGGITQSPKYLFRKEGQNVTLSCEQNLNHDAMYWYRQDPGQGLRLIYYSQIVNDFQKGDIAEGYSVSREKKESFPLTVTSAQKNPTAFYLCASSIQRESEQFFGPGTRLTVL.

The chain combines TRBV7-2 with TRBJ1-1, with D maybe TRBD1 (5 bases). V shed 3 bases and J shed 1 base, with 9 bases lying between them. The CDR3 loop spans 14 amino acids. Germline V gene lookup returns CDR1 SGHTA and CDR2 FQGNSA. The CDR3 region has the DNA TGTGCCAGCAGCTTGGGACCGTCGAACACTGAAGCTTTCTTT. It codes for CASSLGPSNTEAFF.

This clone showed up just a few times. The chain employs TRBV5-1 and TRBJ2-2; D possibly matches TRBD1 or TRBD2 (5 bases each). This CDR3 is built from 14 residues. V was shortened by 4 bases and J by 4 bases, with 11 bases between the two germline ends. The germline V gene encodes CDR1 SGHRS and CDR2 YFSETQ. CDR3 sequence (DNA): TGCGCCAGCAGCGTCCGGGACCGCACCGGGGAGCTGTTTTTT. Its protein is CASSVRDRTGELFF.

CDR3 loop: CASSPDTNTEAFF. CDR3 nucleotide sequence: TGTGCCAGCAGCCCCGACACCAACACTGAAGCTTTCTTT. This chain links TRBV11-3 with TRBJ1-1; D gene uncertain. The V end was cut by 5 bases, the J end by 2 bases, with 9 bases between. CDR3 length equals 13 residues. Germline lookup yields CDR1 SGHNT and CDR2 YENEEA.

This clone was seen a single time. The J gene is TRBJ2-7, the V gene TRBV28; tentative D call: TRBD1 (6 bases). The CDR3 consists of 13 residues. Trimming removed 8 bases from V and 2 bases from J, with 13 bases in between. CDR1 MDHEN and CDR2 SYDVKM come from the germline V gene. CDR3: CASGNRVPYEQYF. In DNA form, the CDR3 reads TGTGCCAGCGGAAACAGGGTCCCCTACGAGCAGTACTTC.

The V gene is TRBV20-1, the J gene TRBJ2-7, with a tentative D call TRBD1 (6 bases). V lost 6 bases, J lost 3 bases, and 9 bases lay in between. There are 11 residues in the CDR3. Germline V gene sequence: CDR1 DFQATT, CDR2 SNEGSKA (reference sequence). CDR3 nucleotide sequence: TGCAGTGCGGCAGGGGACTACGAGCAGTACTTC. Translation gives CSAAGDYEQYF.

The chain is built from TRBV18 and TRBJ2-7; tentatively, D is TRBD2 (6 bases). The CDR3 spans 15 residues. CDR1 is KGHSH, CDR2 LQKENI, per germline. V lost 3 bases to trimming and J lost 5 bases, with 17 bases between them. For the CDR3, the DNA is TGTGCCAGCTCACCCCCTTTTGAGGGGAGGAACGAGCAGTACTTC. Protein: CASSPPFEGRNEQYF.

The V and J genes are TRBV15 and TRBJ2-5; D is unclear. Germline CDR1 reads LNHNV; CDR2 reads YYDKDF (reference sequence). The germline V and J ends were trimmed by 1 base and 0 bases, with 6 bases remaining between them. The CDR3 is made up of 14 amino acids. The DNA of the CDR3 is TGTGCCACCAGCAGAGTACAAAACCAAGAGACCCAGTACTTC. Protein product: CATSRVQNQETQYF.

A few counts support this clone. This chain links TRBV5-1 with TRBJ2-7; D is undetermined. CDR1 is SGHRS, CDR2 YFSETQ, per germline. The V gene lost 0 bases and the J gene lost 6 bases, with 7 bases spanning the gap. The CDR3 contains 12 residues. Written as DNA, the CDR3 is TGCGCCAGCAGCTTGGAAAGGAGCGAGCAGTACTTC. Amino acid sequence: CASSLERSEQYF.

This clone was seen a handful of times. V gene TRBV6-1 combines with J gene TRBJ1-5, with a weak D call TRBD1 (6 bases). Trimming removed 6 bases from V and 6 bases from J, with 18 bases in between. Germline CDR1 and CDR2: MNHNS and SASEGT. The length of the CDR3 is 15 residues. The CDR3 nucleotides are TGTGCCAGCAGCTTCGCCAGCGGGGGCGGTCAGCCCCAGCATTTT. Translation gives CASSFASGGGQPQHF.

The CDR3 protein is CASSQPEPNRGKTYEQYF. The CDR3, as DNA: TGCGCCAGCAGTCAGCCAGAACCGAACAGGGGGAAGACCTACGAGCAGTACTTC. The genes are TRBV23-1 and TRBJ2-7, with 8 positions matching TRBD1. TRBV23-1 is noted as an ORF with a role that remains uncertain. This CDR3 contains 18 residues. The junction had 15 bases not matched to a gene; V was cut back by 3 bases and J by 2 bases.

The rearrangement uses TRBV19 and TRBJ1-5, with D possibly matching TRBD1 (6 bases). The CDR3 is made up of 17 amino acids. With 5 bases removed from V and 1 base from J, the gap between germline ends came to 18 bases. CDR1 is LNHDA and CDR2 is SQIVND in the germline V gene (reference sequence). CDR3 nucleotides: TGTGCCAGTAGTGAAGGCCAGGACGGGACAAGCAATCAGCCCCAGCATTTT. Encoded protein: CASSEGQDGTSNQPQHF. The variable domain in full, with the rest retrieved from reference TRBV19 and TRBJ1-5, is DGGITQSPKYLFRKEGQNVTLSCEQNLNHDAMYWYRQDPGQGLRLIYYSQIVNDFQKGDIAEGYSVSREKKESFPLTVTSAQKNPTAFYLCASSEGQDGTSNQPQHFGDGTRLSIL.

V gene TRBV30 combines with J gene TRBJ1-2; tentative D call: TRBD1 (5 bases). CDR1 and CDR2 from the germline V gene are GTSNPN and SVGIG (reference sequence). V was cut by 2 bases and J by 1 base, with 14 bases left in between. The CDR3 covers 15 residues. In DNA, the CDR3 is TGTGCCTGGAGTACTCCCGGGACGGGTAACTATGGCTACACCTTC. Translating gives CAWSTPGTGNYGYTF.

This clone turned up a few times. J is TRBJ2-3 and V is TRBV28; D may be TRBD2 (6 bases). Germline-derived CDR1 and CDR2 are MDHEN and SYDVKM. The CDR3 has 13 amino acids. V was trimmed by 11 bases and J by 4 bases, leaving 16 bases between them. CDR3 sequence reads: CAHGGASADTQYF. Here the CDR3 DNA reads TGTGCCCACGGCGGGGCTAGCGCAGATACGCAGTATTTT.

The chain recombines TRBV5-1 with TRBJ1-2; TRBD1 aligns across 9 bases. Trimming at V came to 2 bases and at J to 7 bases, leaving 9 bases not matched to a gene. Per the germline V gene, CDR1 is SGHRS and CDR2 is YFSETQ. The CDR3 runs to 15 residues. The DNA for the CDR3 is TGCGCCAGCAGCTTTCAGGACAGGGGATTAGGTGGCTACACCTTC. This gives the protein CASSFQDRGLGGYTF.

The rearrangement uses TRBV7-2 and TRBJ2-5, with 9 bases that match TRBD2. V lost 5 bases, J lost 5 bases, and 6 bases stayed unmatched. This CDR3 has 14 amino acids. Germline CDR1 and CDR2: SGHTA and FQGNSA. The CDR3 DNA reads as TGTGCCAGCAGCGCAGGGAGCGGGGGGGAGACCCAGTACTTC. This translates into CASSAGSGGETQYF.

This chain's CDR3 is CASSQSPGGGYEQYF. CDR3 sequence (DNA): TGCGCCAGCAGCCAGTCCCCAGGGGGAGGCTACGAGCAGTACTTC. The J gene is TRBJ2-7, the V gene TRBV4-1, with D perhaps TRBD1 (7 bases). The CDR3 consists of 15 residues. Germline loops: CDR1 MGHRA, CDR2 YSYEKL. Between the trimmed V and J ends, which lost 3 bases and 3 bases, there was a span of 15 bases.

Only a few counts were recorded for this clone. This chain links TRBV6-1 with TRBJ2-3, with TRBD1 matching over 9 bases. The CDR3 runs 15 residues. CDR1 is MNHNS, CDR2 SASEGT, per germline. Trimming took 4 bases from V and 4 from J; bases not matched to a gene: 6. CDR3 amino acids: CASSGGQGSADTQYF. The CDR3 nucleotides read TGTGCCAGCAGTGGGGGACAGGGTAGTGCAGATACGCAGTATTTT.

The chain has TRBV28 and TRBJ1-1; tentative D call: TRBD1 (5 bases). The CDR3 is made up of 14 amino acids. CDR1 is MDHEN, CDR2 SYDVKM, per germline. V was cut by 1 base and J by 10 bases, with 16 bases left in between. CDR3 bases: TGTGCCAGCAGTTTATTTGGGGCAGGGCGGCGAGCTTTCTTT. This translates into CASSLFGAGRRAFF.

The CDR3 reads CATSRGQSRQETQYF. The CDR3 bases are TGTGCCACCAGCAGAGGACAGTCGAGGCAAGAGACCCAGTACTTC. The rearrangement joins TRBV15 to TRBJ2-5; possibly TRBD1 for D (5 bases). V lost 1 base to trimming and J lost 2 bases, with 11 bases between them. Germline V lookup: CDR1 LNHNV, CDR2 YYDKDF (reference sequence). This CDR3 contains 15 residues.

This clone showed up just a few times. This chain joins TRBV5-8 and TRBJ2-1; 10 positions agree with TRBD2. The V and J ends lost 1 base and 9 bases, in that order; junction bases with no gene match: 7. The CDR3 is 15 residues long. The germline gives CDR1 SGHTS, CDR2 YDEGEE. In nucleotides, the CDR3 is TGTGCCAGCAGCTTGCGAGCGGGAGGGTACTTTGAGCAGTTCTTC. It codes for CASSLRAGGYFEQFF. Looking up the rest from reference TRBV5-8 and TRBJ2-1 gives the full variable domain: EAGVTQSPTHLIKTRGQQATLRCSPISGHTSVYWYQQALGLGLQFLLWYDEGEERNRGNFPPRFSGRQFPNYSSELNVNALELEDSALYLCASSLRAGGYFEQFFGPGTRLTVL.

In this sample, this clone turned up once. The chain is built from TRBV21-1 and TRBJ2-2; the D segment call TRBD2 is taken from the table without a DNA check. TRBV21-1 is classified as a pseudogene. CDR3 length: 19 amino acids. CDR3 nucleotide sequence: TGTGCCAGCAGCAAAACGCCGCGGGAGGGCCTGTTATACACCGGGGAGCTGTTTTTT. Protein: CASSKTPREGLLYTGELFF.

V gene TRBV5-4 combines with J gene TRBJ2-3; 7 bases agree with TRBD1. Germline V gives CDR1 SGHNT, CDR2 YYREEE (reference sequence). The J segment lost 2 bases and the V segment lost 3 bases, leaving 6 bases of the junction unmatched. The CDR3 has 15 residues. This CDR3 is CASSSPGQNTDTQYF. In nucleotides, the CDR3 is TGTGCCAGCAGCTCACCGGGACAGAACACAGATACGCAGTATTTT.

The chain couples TRBV5-1 to TRBJ2-2, with TRBD2 identical over 11 bases. CDR3 length: 15 residues. Germline V gives CDR1 SGHRS, CDR2 YFSETQ. V trimming: 4 bases; J trimming: 6 bases; junction bases outside the gene matches: 5. The CDR3 DNA is TGCGCCAGCAGCCTGACTAGCGGGACCGCCGGGGAGCTGTTTTTT. It is translated as CASSLTSGTAGELFF.

The chain carries TRBV18 and TRBJ2-6; D perhaps matches TRBD1 (5 bases). CDR3 length equals 17 residues. Germline assignment: CDR1 KGHSH and CDR2 LQKENI. V shed 1 base and J shed 1 base, with 11 bases lying between them. The chain's CDR3 is CASSPLPAGSGANVLTF. CDR3 DNA: TGTGCCAGCTCACCACTTCCCGCAGGGTCTGGGGCCAACGTCCTGACTTTC.

The CDR3 reads CASSFFDRGEQYF. The CDR3 region has the DNA TGTGCCAGCAGCTTCTTCGACAGGGGCGAGCAGTACTTC. The chain recombines TRBV11-2 with TRBJ2-7, with TRBD1 matching 8 bases. V was pared by 3 bases and J by 6 bases, with 4 bases of the junction left unmatched. Germline CDR1 SGHAT, CDR2 FQNNGV. The CDR3 consists of 13 residues.

This chain uses TRBV19 with TRBJ2-3; TRBD2 agrees at 8 bases. In germline, CDR1 is LNHDA, CDR2 SQIVND (reference sequence). The CDR3 contains 15 residues. With V trimmed by 3 bases and J by 0 bases, 2 bases remained unmatched. The CDR3 sequence is CASSISGISTDTQYF. CDR3 DNA: TGTGCCAGTAGTATTAGCGGGATTAGCACAGATACGCAGTATTTT.

This sequence joins TRBV6-1 and TRBJ2-3, with 8 bases that match TRBD1. V trimming: 6 bases; J trimming: 4 bases; junction bases outside the gene matches: 9. The CDR3 is made up of 15 amino acids. Germline V gene data show CDR1 as MNHNS and CDR2 as SASEGT. This CDR3 is CASRSGGLGADTQYF. As DNA, the CDR3 is TGTGCCAGCAGGTCAGGGGGCTTAGGTGCAGATACGCAGTATTTT.

The gene calls are TRBV18 and TRBJ1-4, with a weak D call TRBD1 (5 bases). Between the trimmed V and J ends, which lost 2 bases and 7 bases, there was a span of 11 bases. This CDR3 contains 14 residues. Germline V gene lookup returns CDR1 KGHSH and CDR2 LQKENI. This CDR3 reads CASSPRDAFEKLFF. The CDR3 region has the DNA TGTGCCAGCTCACCAAGGGACGCGTTTGAAAAACTGTTTTTT. Full variable domain (outside the CDR3, taken from reference TRBV18 and TRBJ1-4): NAGVMQNPRHLVRRRGQEARLRCSPMKGHSHVYWYRQLPEEGLKFMVYLQKENIIDESGMPKERFSAEFPKEGPSILRIQQVVRGDSAAYFCASSPRDAFEKLFFGSGTQLSVL.

The rearrangement joins TRBV11-2 to TRBJ2-2; TRBD2 matches at 11 bases. Germline-derived CDR1 and CDR2 are SGHAT and FQNNGV. V lost 6 bases and J lost 4; bases outside the gene matches: 4. CDR3 size: 15 residues. The CDR3 DNA reads as TGTGCCAGCAGAGTAGCGGGGGGGAGCACCGGGGAGCTGTTTTTT. This sequence encodes CASRVAGGSTGELFF.